This T cell receptor beta chain was captured in a study of post-analysis software for immune sequencing data. Unique molecular identifiers had been added to the TCR beta cDNA libraries. T cells numbering about 0.9 to 10 million yielded cDNA molecules that totaled about 500,000. Via MiXCR, TCRdb re-called the PCR reads, giving one row per CDR3 protein. The repertoire holds hundreds of thousands of distinct CDR3 sequences, with about a third as singletons. Study observations and caveats: Five or six TRBV segments were more frequent in patients than controls; TRBV5-6, TRBV5-1 and TRBV20-1 belonged to this group. Controls had significantly higher normalized Chao1 diversity than multiple sclerosis patients.

The CDR3 consists of 15 residues. The V gene lost 3 bases and the J gene lost 2 bases, with 11 bases spanning the gap. Germline V gene data show CDR1 as MGHRA and CDR2 as YSYEKL. The table lists this clonotype with a few counts. Its specificity is not known. The sequencing input was blood. The clonotype originates from a girl between 5 and 17 years old with multiple sclerosis. The chain recombines TRBV4-1 with TRBJ2-1; D perhaps matches TRBD1 (5 bases). The DNA of the CDR3 is TGCGCCAGCAGCCAGGGGCACGGGCCCTACAATGAGCAGTTCTTC. Residues: CASSQGHGPYNEQFF.